Below are 4 T cell receptor beta chains sequenced from a single sample in a study of Ad26.COV2.S vaccination and SARS-CoV-2 variants. This table comes from immunoSEQ multiplex PCR, and its TCRdb copy is limited to in-frame clones, with some not included. The sample lists 350,000 to 500,000 clones; approximately 92% were seen once. Treatment specified: around 19 received Ad26.COV2.S at low or high dose, single or two shots; five or six received placebo; per-sample allocation not given. Sampling happened 63 days after the first vaccine or placebo injection. This specimen was peripheral blood, taken in a trial of Ad26.COV2.S vaccine versus placebo. These receptors were collected from a person aged 18 to 59 who received the Ad26.COV2.S COVID-19 vaccine or a placebo.

This clone has at least ten counts. The same CDR3 arises from other DNA sequences in this sample as well. The V and J genes are TRBV9 and TRBJ1-6; the D is unclear. Germline CDR1 is SGDLS and CDR2 is YYNGEE. This CDR3 spans 12 amino acids. The V end lost 2 bases, the J end lost 13 bases, and 10 bases lay between the germline ends. The CDR3 spells CASSVGSPPLHF. The CDR3 DNA sequence: TGTGCCAGCAGCGTCGGGAGTCCCCCCCTCCACTTT.

The CDR3 DNA sequence: TGTGCCAGCAGCGCCTCAGGGGCCTCTGGAAACACCATATATTTT. It is translated as CASSASGASGNTIYF. The chain couples TRBV9 to TRBJ1-3; perhaps TRBD1 as D (6 bases). CDR1 and CDR2 from the germline V gene are SGDLS and YYNGEE. The ends were cut back, 3 bases at V and 0 bases at J, with 10 bases in the middle. The CDR3 is 15 residues long.

The chain uses TRBV6-6 and TRBJ1-2; D is possibly TRBD1 (6 bases). Trimming left V 6 bases short and J 8 bases short, with 16 bases between. Germline-derived CDR1 and CDR2 are MNHNY and SVGAGI (reference sequence). This CDR3 has 13 residues. In DNA, the CDR3 is TGTGCCAGCAGCAACGGGGGCGGACGAGGCTACACCTTC. Residues: CASSNGGGRGYTF.

The CDR3 bases are TGTGCCAGCAGCGTTGACCCGGGACTAGCGGGACAAGAGACCCAGTACTTC. It yields the protein CASSVDPGLAGQETQYF. V usage is TRBV9 and J usage is TRBJ2-5; TRBD2 agrees at 13 bases. V was clipped by 2 bases and J by 2 bases; unmatched bases: 6. From germline, CDR1 is SGDLS and CDR2 YYNGEE. The CDR3 loop spans 17 amino acids.